The next 14 T cell receptor beta chains were all read from a single sample in a study of T cells in Graves' hyperthyroidism and ophthalmopathy. RNA transcripts yielded amplified TCR beta CDR3 regions. During a first-round RT-PCR of the TCR CDR3, the HTBI primer set was used. TCRdb redid the calling of the multiplex PCR reads with MiXCR, one entry per CDR3 protein. The sample carries approximately 400,000 distinct CDR3 sequences, roughly 14% recorded once. Sequencing was carried out using blood. These receptors originate from a woman in her sixties with Graves' hyperthyroidism.

This clonotype was seen many times. The chain has TRBV20-1 and TRBJ1-5; 7 bases align to TRBD1. This CDR3 is built from 14 residues. Germline V gene sequence: CDR1 DFQATT, CDR2 SNEGSKA (reference sequence). Losses at the gene ends were 5 bases for V and 1 base for J; bases not matched to a gene: 5. CDR3 in DNA: TGCAGTGCTTCGACAGGGCTGAGCAATCAGCCCCAGCATTTT. Translation gives CSASTGLSNQPQHF.

Ten or more counts support this clonotype. This chain links TRBV24-1 with TRBJ2-5; D may match TRBD1 or TRBD2 (5 bases each). Looked up from germline, CDR1 is KGHDR and CDR2 is SFDVKD. The CDR3 spans 15 residues. Trimming took 1 base from V and 2 from J, leaving 10 bases between them. CDR3 in DNA: TGTGCCACCAGTGATTTCGGGGCAGGGCAAGAGACCCAGTACTTC. This encodes CATSDFGAGQETQYF.

This clonotype came up many times. The chain carries TRBV28 and TRBJ2-5, with 7 bases fitting TRBD1. The CDR3 has 15 amino acids. CDR1 is MDHEN, CDR2 SYDVKM, per germline. V trimming: 5 bases; J trimming: 2 bases; junction bases outside the gene matches: 8. The DNA of the CDR3 is TGTGCCAGCAGTCTACCCGGCAGGGGGCAAGAGACCCAGTACTTC. This sequence encodes CASSLPGRGQETQYF.

The sample holds many counts of this clonotype. The chain combines TRBV24-1 with TRBJ2-2; D is possibly TRBD1 (6 bases). The CDR3 sequence is 15 residues long. Per the germline V gene, CDR1 is KGHDR and CDR2 is SFDVKD. V lost 3 bases, J lost 5 bases, and 12 bases lay in between. The CDR3 nucleotides read TGTGCCACCAGTGATAGGACAGTACCGACCGGGGAGCTGTTTTTT. Translated, it gives CATSDRTVPTGELFF.

Many counts were recorded for this clonotype. The chain links TRBV9 to TRBJ1-1, with no clear D. The ends were cut back, 0 bases at V and 0 bases at J, with 6 bases in the middle. Germline assignment: CDR1 SGDLS and CDR2 YYNGEE. CDR3 length: 14 amino acids. The CDR3 here is CASSVDPLNTEAFF. The CDR3 coding sequence is TGTGCCAGCAGCGTAGACCCCCTGAACACTGAAGCTTTCTTT.

This clonotype was counted ten times or more. The genes are TRBV11-3 and TRBJ2-1; D perhaps matches TRBD2 (6 bases). The V end lost 5 bases, the J end lost 3 bases, and 17 bases lay between the germline ends. CDR1 is SGHNT and CDR2 is YENEEA in the germline V gene. CDR3 length equals 16 residues. The CDR3 loop is CASSVPWRGGYNEQFF. The CDR3 nucleotides are TGTGCCAGCAGCGTACCGTGGCGGGGAGGCTACAATGAGCAGTTCTTC.

This chain joins TRBV5-4 and TRBJ1-2; unclear D gene. V lost 0 bases and J 4 bases, leaving 10 bases between the germline ends. The CDR3 extends over 14 amino acids. CDR1 and CDR2 from the germline V gene are SGHNT and YYREEE (reference sequence). Written as DNA, the CDR3 is TGTGCCAGCAGCTTGGACGGGTACGGCTATGGCTACACCTTC. The encoded protein is CASSLDGYGYGYTF.

Ten or more counts support this clonotype. This chain joins TRBV20-1 and TRBJ2-3; 8 nucleotides line up with TRBD2. Germline V gene data show CDR1 as DFQATT and CDR2 as SNEGSKA (reference sequence). The CDR3 is made up of 16 amino acids. V trimming: 0 bases; J trimming: 3 bases; junction bases outside the gene matches: 8. DNA for the CDR3: TGCAGTGCTAGAGATCCAGCGGGAGTCCGAACAGATACGCAGTATTTT. Protein sequence: CSARDPAGVRTDTQYF.

J is TRBJ2-1 and V is TRBV7-6; D is possibly TRBD2 (6 bases). The CDR3 contains 18 residues. Trimming removed 4 bases at V and 0 bases at J, with 19 bases between. The germline V gene encodes CDR1 SGHVS and CDR2 FNYEAQ. In DNA form, the CDR3 reads TGTGCCAGCAGCTCGGGCTTGCGCGGGACCAGCTCCTACAATGAGCAGTTCTTC. This gives the protein CASSSGLRGTSSYNEQFF.

This clonotype was counted ten times or more. Here the CDR3 DNA reads TGTGCCAGCACAGTCGGGCTATACAATGAGCAGTTCTTC. Translation gives CASTVGLYNEQFF. The rearrangement uses TRBV2 and TRBJ2-1; D uncertain. This CDR3 is built from 13 residues. From germline, CDR1 is SNHLY and CDR2 FYNNEI. V gave up 7 bases and J gave up 4 bases, with 11 bases separating them.

This clonotype was seen at least ten times. The chain carries TRBV3-1 and TRBJ2-3; no definite D call. The CDR3 loop spans 13 amino acids. The germline V gene has CDR1 LGHDT and CDR2 YNNKEL (reference sequence). Trimming cost V 4 bases and J 8 bases, with 13 bases left between them. The CDR3 region has the DNA TGTGCCAGCAGCCTACCTCAGACGGGTACGCAGTATTTT. Its translation: CASSLPQTGTQYF.

This chain connects TRBV18 to TRBJ2-5; 8 bases are a match to TRBD2. J gave up 0 bases and V 3 bases, and 9 bases lay outside the gene matches. Germline V lookup: CDR1 KGHSH, CDR2 LQKENI. This CDR3 comprises 17 residues. CDR3 amino acids: CASSPVAGTSYQETQYF. CDR3 DNA: TGTGCCAGCTCACCGGTAGCGGGGACGTCGTACCAAGAGACCCAGTACTTC.

In its sample, this clonotype was seen many times. V gene TRBV18 combines with J gene TRBJ1-4; no clear D gene. Looked up from germline, CDR1 is KGHSH and CDR2 is LQKENI. V dropped 2 bases and J dropped 6 bases, with 13 bases sitting between them. This CDR3 has 15 residues. As DNA, the CDR3 is TGTGCCAGCTCACCATCGACAAGCTCGGATGAAAAACTGTTTTTT. Protein product: CASSPSTSSDEKLFF.

This clonotype was seen many times. The chain joins TRBV28 to TRBJ2-3; D perhaps matches TRBD1 (9 bases). In germline, CDR1 is MDHEN, CDR2 SYDVKM. CDR3 length: 19 residues. Trimming removed 5 bases from V and 3 bases from J, with 27 bases in between. The CDR3 region is CASSARDRVGLGRTDTQYF. CDR3 in DNA: TGTGCCAGCAGTGCGAGGGACAGGGTGGGACTAGGGAGAACAGATACGCAGTATTTT. Full variable domain (outside the CDR3, taken from reference TRBV28 and TRBJ2-3): DVKVTQSSRYLVKRTGEKVFLECVQDMDHENMFWYRQDPGLGLRLIYFSYDVKMKEKGDIPEGYSVSREKKERFSLILESASTNQTSMYLCASSARDRVGLGRTDTQYFGPGTRLTVL.